Below, 30 T cell receptor beta chains from the same sample are listed, as sequenced in a study of T cells in Graves' hyperthyroidism and ophthalmopathy. Amplification of TCR beta CDR3 regions was performed using RNA transcripts as template. TCR CDR3 underwent first-round RT-PCR with the HTBI primer set. TCRdb re-analysed the multiplex PCR reads in MiXCR, keeping a single row per CDR3 protein. The sample lists under 350,000 distinct CDR3 sequences, roughly 18% occurring once. The sequencing sample was made of blood. All receptors derive from a woman aged 45-65 years with Graves' hyperthyroidism.

The V and J genes are TRBV9 and TRBJ2-1; 7 bases line up with TRBD2. Germline CDR1 is SGDLS and CDR2 is YYNGEE. Trimming cost V 4 bases and J 4 bases; bases outside gene matches: 8. This CDR3 spans 15 amino acids. CDR3 in DNA: TGTGCCAGCAGCACCGGGGGGAGCGGATACAATGAGCAGTTCTTC. The encoded protein is CASSTGGSGYNEQFF.

This clonotype has a handful of counts. CDR3 protein: CASSPTDYGYTF. In DNA form, the CDR3 reads TGTGCCAGCAGCCCGACAGATTATGGCTACACCTTC. The genes are TRBV5-8 and TRBJ1-2; the D gene is possibly TRBD1 (5 bases). CDR1 and CDR2 from the germline V gene are SGHTS and YDEGEE. This CDR3 has 12 residues. The V end lost 4 bases, the J end lost 5 bases, and 9 bases lay between the germline ends.

This clonotype was counted between two and nine times. The genes are TRBV2 and TRBJ1-1; D unresolved. CDR1 and CDR2 from the germline V gene are SNHLY and FYNNEI. CDR3 length: 14 residues. The V and J ends lost 1 base and 7 bases respectively, with 13 bases between them. This CDR3 reads CASSEGLLSHEAFF. As DNA, the CDR3 is TGTGCCAGCAGTGAAGGGCTCCTATCCCATGAAGCTTTCTTT.

In this sample, this clonotype turned up many times. The V and J genes are TRBV7-9 and TRBJ2-1, with 10 positions matching TRBD2. Germline V lookup: CDR1 SEHNR, CDR2 FQNEAQ (reference sequence). The CDR3 runs 15 residues. V lost 5 bases to trimming and J lost 4 bases; unmatched junction nucleotides: 5. CDR3 amino acids: CASSETSGVYNEQFF. The CDR3 bases are TGTGCCAGCAGCGAAACTAGCGGGGTATACAATGAGCAGTTCTTC.

This clonotype has only a few counts. This chain uses TRBV7-3 with TRBJ2-1; 9 bases match TRBD1. The CDR3 has 14 amino acids. The germline CDR1 and CDR2 sequences are SGHTA and FQGTGA. J was trimmed by 8 bases and V by 3 bases; bases with no gene match: 5. The CDR3 DNA reads as TGTGCCAGCAGCTTCGACAGGGGGTCGGATGAGCAGTTCTTC. Its protein product is CASSFDRGSDEQFF.

This clonotype was found many times. J is TRBJ2-7 and V is TRBV2, with D hard to call. In germline, CDR1 is SNHLY, CDR2 FYNNEI. The V end lost 7 bases, the J end lost 0 bases, and 19 bases lay between the germline ends. CDR3 length: 16 residues. The CDR3 loop is CASTAGGSTSSYEQYF. CDR3 DNA: TGTGCCAGCACTGCTGGTGGCTCCACGAGCTCCTACGAGCAGTACTTC.

The chain uses TRBV19 and TRBJ1-2; TRBD1 agrees at 8 bases. CDR1 and CDR2 (germline): LNHDA, SQIVND (reference sequence). J was trimmed by 2 bases and V by 9 bases; bases with no gene match: 8. This CDR3 has 14 residues. CDR3 bases: TGTGCCAGCCGGACAGGGCCTGGGAACTATGGCTACACCTTC. As protein: CASRTGPGNYGYTF.

The V call is TRBV6-1, the J call TRBJ2-1, with 9 bases matching TRBD2. Germline assignment: CDR1 MNHNS and CDR2 SASEGT. CDR3 length equals 14 residues. V shed 5 bases and J 7 bases; nucleotides not matched to a gene: 6. CDR3 nucleotide sequence: TGTGCCAGCAGTAAATGGACTAGCGAGAATGAGCAGTTCTTC. Its translation: CASSKWTSENEQFF.

V gene TRBV10-3 combines with J gene TRBJ1-1; no firm D call. Trimming removed 5 bases at V and 8 bases at J, with 12 bases between. The germline gives CDR1 ENHRY, CDR2 SYGVKD. CDR3 length: 12 amino acids. CDR3 region: CAISRADGEAFF. CDR3 DNA: TGTGCCATCAGTCGGGCAGACGGCGAAGCTTTCTTT.

Details on this clonotype: At one end the junction does not follow the germline gene, possibly because of a read error. The chain recombines TRBV6-1 with TRBJ2-2, with 10 bases identical to TRBD1. The CDR3 has 17 amino acids. Germline V gene sequence: CDR1 MNHNS, CDR2 SASEGT. The chain's CDR3 is CASSEYGTGANTGEPFF. In DNA, the CDR3 is TGTGCCAGCAGTGAATATGGGACAGGGGCGAACACCGGGGAGCCGTTTTTT.

In its sample, this clonotype was seen a few times. The V and J genes are TRBV5-6 and TRBJ2-1, with D unclear. V lost 4 bases to trimming and J lost 4 bases, with 3 bases between them. The CDR3 consists of 11 residues. Germline values: CDR1 SGHDT, CDR2 YYEEEE. In nucleotides, the CDR3 is TGTGCCAGCAGCACTTACAATGAGCAGTTCTTC. Translated, it gives CASSTYNEQFF.

This clonotype was counted only a few times. The chain has TRBV9 and TRBJ1-2; unclear D gene. Trimming shortened V by 4 bases and J by 7 bases, and 23 bases separated the two germline ends. CDR3 size: 16 residues. Germline assignment: CDR1 SGDLS and CDR2 YYNGEE. CDR3 sequence (DNA): TGTGCCAGCAGCCCCCAGTGGACCGAGGTCGGCGGTGGCTACACCTTC. Translating it yields CASSPQWTEVGGGYTF.

This clonotype was found a few times. The rearrangement links TRBV2 to TRBJ2-5; D perhaps matches TRBD2 (6 bases). CDR1 and CDR2 from the germline V gene are SNHLY and FYNNEI. V lost 6 bases and J lost 5, with 19 bases in between. The CDR3 totals 15 residues. CDR3 loop: CASREQNTGGETQYF. CDR3 nucleotide sequence: TGTGCCAGCAGGGAGCAAAATACCGGAGGGGAGACCCAGTACTTC.

The V call is TRBV27, the J call TRBJ2-2; D possibly corresponds to TRBD2 (6 bases). This CDR3 contains 16 residues. Germline CDR1 reads MNHEY; CDR2 reads SMNVEV (reference sequence). Trimming pared 4 bases from V and 1 base from J, leaving 13 bases between. CDR3: CASSSPAGLNTGELFF. CDR3 DNA sequence: TGTGCCAGCAGTTCCCCAGCGGGCTTGAACACCGGGGAGCTGTTTTTT.

This clonotype was seen repeatedly, ten times or more. This chain connects TRBV2 to TRBJ2-7; D remains ambiguous. V was cut by 7 bases and J by 0 bases, with 7 bases left in between. Germline CDR1 SNHLY, CDR2 FYNNEI. This CDR3 is 12 amino acids long. This chain's CDR3 is CASTWSSYEQYF. DNA of the CDR3: TGTGCCAGCACCTGGAGCTCCTACGAGCAGTACTTC. The full variable domain, with the rest looked up from reference TRBV2 and TRBJ2-7, is EPEVTQTPSHQVTQMGQEVILRCVPISNHLYFYWYRQILGQKVEFLVSFYNNEISEKSEIFDDQFSVERPDGSNFTLKIRSTKLEDSAMYFCASTWSSYEQYFGPGTRLTVT.

Remarks on this clonotype: A much larger clonotype is one base distant, so this may be a read error. The rearrangement links TRBV3-1 to TRBJ2-3; D not certain. Trimming removed 7 bases from V and 2 bases from J, with 10 bases in between. The CDR3 runs to 13 residues. The germline CDR1 and CDR2 sequences are LGHDT and YNNKEL (reference sequence). The CDR3 bases are TGTGCCAGCAACCAGAAGTCCACAGATACGCAGTATTTT. Its protein is CASNQKSTDTQYF.

On this clonotype itself: This is likely an artifact of a read error, given a far larger clone one base away. This chain connects TRBV2 to TRBJ2-1, with D hard to call. Trimming removed 1 base from V and 8 bases from J, with 3 bases in between. Germline CDR1 SNHLY, CDR2 FYNNEI. The CDR3 length is 11 residues. CDR3 coding DNA: TGTGCCAGCAGTGAAGACGATGAGCAGTTCTTC. Translated: CASSEDDEQFF. Drawing the rest from reference TRBV2 and TRBJ2-1, the complete variable domain is EPEVTQTPSHQVTQMGQEVILRCVPISNHLYFYWYRQILGQKVEFLVSFYNNEISEKSEIFDDQFSVERPDGSNFTLKIRSTKLEDSAMYFCASSEDDEQFFGPGTRLTVL.

This clonotype has a count of ten or more. This rearrangement joins TRBV6-2 or TRBV6-3 to TRBJ2-7; D not resolved. V was trimmed by 8 bases and J by 0 bases, leaving 5 bases between them. The V gene's germline CDR1 is MNHEY and CDR2 SVGEGT. This CDR3 region has 11 residues. CDR3 DNA: TGTGCCAGCGCAAGCTCCTACGAGCAGTACGTC. Its translation is CASASSYEQYV.

This clonotype appeared many times. The chain carries TRBV12-3 or TRBV12-4 and TRBJ2-4, with 8 bases identical to TRBD2. With V trimmed by 6 bases and J by 9 bases, 13 bases remained unmatched. The CDR3 length is 15 residues. The CDR3 region is CASSPVAGPGSIQYF. The DNA of the CDR3 is TGTGCCAGCAGCCCAGTAGCGGGGCCAGGAAGCATTCAGTACTTC.

V gene TRBV7-6 combines with J gene TRBJ2-1; D remains unclear. Trimming pared 0 bases from V and 10 bases from J, leaving 7 bases between. This CDR3 is built from 12 residues. Germline V gives CDR1 SGHVS, CDR2 FNYEAQ. This chain's CDR3 is CASSLAGREQFF. The CDR3 DNA is TGTGCCAGCAGCTTAGCGGGAAGGGAGCAGTTCTTC.

The chain employs TRBV5-6 and TRBJ1-2, with D unclear. CDR3 length: 14 residues. Trimming left V 0 bases short and J 2 bases short, with 8 bases between. CDR1 and CDR2 from the germline V gene are SGHDT and YYEEEE. The CDR3: CASSLGSANYGYTF. As DNA, the CDR3 is TGTGCCAGCAGCTTGGGGTCGGCCAACTATGGCTACACCTTC.

The chain carries TRBV20-1 and TRBJ2-1, with D perhaps TRBD2 (6 bases). CDR1 DFQATT and CDR2 SNEGSKA come from the germline V gene (reference sequence). Between the trimmed V and J ends, which lost 3 bases and 5 bases, there was a span of 14 bases. The CDR3 is made up of 14 amino acids. The CDR3 loop reads CSASGGIPNNEQFF. CDR3 DNA sequence: TGCAGTGCTAGCGGCGGGATTCCCAACAATGAGCAGTTCTTC.

This clonotype was recorded many times. The J gene is TRBJ2-5, the V gene TRBV3-1; the match to TRBD2 covers 10 bases. The germline gives CDR1 LGHDT, CDR2 YNNKEL (reference sequence). This CDR3 contains 16 residues. The CDR3 nucleotides read TGTCTGCCAGCAGACCAGGTAGCGGGAGGATCCGAGACCCAGTACTTC. It encodes CLPADQVAGGSETQYF.

The chain recombines TRBV27 with TRBJ1-2; 9 nucleotides line up with TRBD1. V shed 5 bases and J 3 bases; nucleotides not matched to a gene: 7. The length of the CDR3 is 15 residues. From germline, CDR1 is MNHEY and CDR2 SMNVEV (reference sequence). As DNA, the CDR3 is TGTGCCAGCAGTGGATACAGGGGGCGACACTATGGCTACACCTTC. Its protein product is CASSGYRGRHYGYTF.

This chain uses TRBV28 with TRBJ2-2; D not certain. CDR1 is MDHEN and CDR2 is SYDVKM in the germline V gene. The CDR3 extends over 15 amino acids. Trimming took off 3 bases at V and 1 base at J, with 9 bases between the two ends. The CDR3 nucleotides read TGTGCCAGCAGTTTCGATTGGGAGAACACCGGGGAGCTGTTTTTT. Translating gives CASSFDWENTGELFF.

This clonotype has ten or more counts. The V call is TRBV12-3 or TRBV12-4, the J call TRBJ2-1; TRBD2 matches at 9 bases. The CDR3 sequence is 17 residues long. Trimming cost V 6 bases and J 8 bases; bases outside gene matches: 17. The CDR3 DNA is TGTGCCAGCAGCCATCCCGGGCTAGCGGGGAGGGGCGATGAGCAGTTCTTC. It specifies CASSHPGLAGRGDEQFF.

This clonotype was seen more than once but under ten times. V gene TRBV5-1 combines with J gene TRBJ2-5, with TRBD1 matching 7 bases. The CDR3 totals 15 residues. Germline loops: CDR1 SGHRS, CDR2 YFSETQ. V trimming: 0 bases; J trimming: 3 bases; junction bases outside the gene matches: 5. CDR3: CASSLDDRVEETQYF. For the CDR3, the DNA is TGCGCCAGCAGCTTGGATGACAGGGTAGAAGAGACCCAGTACTTC.

This clonotype was counted between two and nine times. Relative to the germline gene, one junction end is altered; a read error may explain this. This chain connects TRBV5-1 to TRBJ2-3, with 9 nucleotides matching TRBD1. Germline V CDR1 and CDR2: SGHRS, YFSETQ. This CDR3 is 16 amino acids long. The CDR3 loop reads CASRLTTGGLTDTQYF. The CDR3 nucleotides read TGTGCCAGCAGACTAACGACAGGGGGGCTCACAGATACGCAGTATTTT.

Ten or more counts support this clonotype. V is TRBV2 and J is TRBJ2-1, with TRBD2 matching 11 bases. The CDR3 has 16 amino acids. Unmatched junction bases numbered 11, after V lost 6 bases and J lost 7 bases. Germline CDR1 is SNHLY and CDR2 is FYNNEI. CDR3 amino acids: CASRATLAGGLNEQFF. CDR3 coding DNA: TGTGCCAGCAGGGCTACGTTAGCGGGGGGGCTTAATGAGCAGTTCTTC.

There are a few counts of this clonotype. The rearrangement uses TRBV4-1 and TRBJ1-6; weak D call: TRBD1 (6 bases). CDR1 is MGHRA, CDR2 YSYEKL, per germline. Trimming left V 0 bases short and J 3 bases short, with 15 bases between. The CDR3 is 18 amino acids. Here the CDR3 reads CASSQDLGGRSYNSPLHF. In DNA form, the CDR3 reads TGCGCCAGCAGCCAAGATCTGGGGGGGCGAAGCTATAATTCACCCCTCCACTTT.